The 20 T cell receptor beta chains below were found in one sample sequenced in a study of early T cells in non-severe SARS-CoV-2 infection. TCRdb recomputed calls from the 5' RACE reads with MiXCR, one row per CDR3 protein. The profile shows more than 95,000 distinct CDR3 sequences, 16% of them singletons. The sequencing sample was made of whole blood. These receptors were collected from an adult who was a healthcare worker with PCR-confirmed SARS-CoV-2 infection or an uninfected control (not recorded which).

This clonotype was found a few times. V is TRBV7-9 and J is TRBJ2-7; D tentatively fits TRBD1 or TRBD2 (5 bases each). Trimming took 4 bases from V and 12 from J, leaving 19 bases between them. This CDR3 region has 13 residues. Germline assignment: CDR1 SEHNR and CDR2 FQNEAQ (reference sequence). The CDR3: CASSSTASGLPYF. The CDR3 nucleotides read TGTGCCAGCAGCTCCACGGCATCGGGGCTTCCGTACTTC.

This clonotype was found many times. The rearrangement joins TRBV10-1 to TRBJ2-1; 7 bases map to TRBD1. This CDR3 region has 17 residues. Per germline, CDR1 WNHNN and CDR2 SYGVQD (reference sequence). Unmatched junction bases numbered 7, after V lost 0 bases and J lost 2 bases. The CDR3 region is CASSESVGQDTYNEQFF. The CDR3 nucleotides are TGCGCCAGCAGTGAGTCGGTTGGACAGGACACCTACAATGAGCAGTTCTTC.

This clonotype was counted ten times or more. V usage is TRBV28 and J usage is TRBJ2-1; TRBD2 matches at 12 bases. After removal of 6 bases from V and 0 bases from J, the junction contained 6 bases not matched to a gene. The CDR3 contains 17 residues. The V gene's germline CDR1 is MDHEN and CDR2 SYDVKM. The CDR3 DNA sequence: TGTGCCAGCAGCTCCGGACTAGCGGGGAGCTCCTACAATGAGCAGTTCTTC. This gives the protein CASSSGLAGSSYNEQFF.

In this sample, this clonotype turned up a few times. The V call is TRBV29-1, the J call TRBJ2-7; the match to TRBD1 covers 7 bases. V lost 6 bases and J lost 0; bases outside the gene matches: 8. The CDR3 length is 14 residues. From germline, CDR1 is SQVTM and CDR2 ANQGSEA. This chain's CDR3 is CSVLDRLNSYEQYF. CDR3 DNA sequence: TGCAGCGTCCTGGACAGGTTGAACTCCTACGAGCAGTACTTC.

The gene calls are TRBV11-2 and TRBJ2-1; possibly TRBD2 for D (5 bases). Germline values: CDR1 SGHAT, CDR2 FQNNGV. V was trimmed by 4 bases and J by 7 bases, leaving 17 bases between them. CDR3 length: 15 amino acids. DNA of the CDR3: TGTGCCAGCAGCTCTCTAGTGGACTTGGGGAATGAGCAGTTCTTC. Encoded protein: CASSSLVDLGNEQFF.

The CDR3 spells CASSPRQGSIQYF. The CDR3 DNA reads TGTGCCAGCAGCCCCCGACAGGGGAGCATTCAGTACTTC. The genes are TRBV7-6 and TRBJ2-4; 8 nucleotides align to TRBD1. Germline V gene data show CDR1 as SGHVS and CDR2 as FNYEAQ. This CDR3 spans 13 amino acids. Trimming at V came to 5 bases and at J to 9 bases, leaving 6 bases not matched to a gene.

This clonotype was counted a few times. V is TRBV12-3 or TRBV12-4 and J is TRBJ2-2, with a tentative D call TRBD1 (6 bases). The CDR3 is made up of 17 amino acids. Between the trimmed V and J ends, which lost 3 bases and 5 bases, there was a span of 19 bases. The CDR3 spells CASSFLQNPGETGELFF. Written as DNA, the CDR3 is TGTGCCAGCAGTTTTCTCCAGAATCCAGGGGAGACCGGGGAGCTGTTTTTT.

V is TRBV7-9 and J is TRBJ1-1; TRBD1 matches 7 bases. This CDR3 region has 14 residues. The junction had 8 bases not matched to a gene; V was cut back by 6 bases and J by 4 bases. Germline CDR1 SEHNR, CDR2 FQNEAQ (reference sequence). The CDR3 is CASRRGGHATEAFF. The CDR3 nucleotides read TGTGCCAGCAGGAGAGGGGGCCACGCCACTGAAGCTTTCTTT.

V gene TRBV6-1 combines with J gene TRBJ1-2; D uncertain. The germline V and J ends were trimmed by 0 bases and 8 bases, with 19 bases remaining between them. The CDR3 totals 16 residues. The germline V gene encodes CDR1 MNHNS and CDR2 SASEGT. The CDR3, as DNA: TGTGCCAGCAGTGAAGCGCCACGAGCGAGGTTGGAGGGCTACACCTTC. Translation: CASSEAPRARLEGYTF.

This clonotype was counted a few times. V and J are TRBV20-1 and TRBJ2-3; tentatively, D is TRBD2 (6 bases). V was clipped by 6 bases and J by 6 bases, with 13 bases between them. The germline V gene has CDR1 DFQATT and CDR2 SNEGSKA (reference sequence). The CDR3 spans 12 residues. In nucleotides, the CDR3 is TGCAGTGCCCCAAGCGGAGGGGATACGCAGTATTTT. Encoded protein: CSAPSGGDTQYF.

Only a few counts were recorded for this clonotype. This chain connects TRBV7-9 to TRBJ1-1; tentative D call: TRBD1 (5 bases). Looked up from germline, CDR1 is SEHNR and CDR2 is FQNEAQ (reference sequence). Trimming took 7 bases from V and 5 from J, leaving 17 bases between them. This CDR3 has 14 amino acids. DNA of the CDR3: TGTGCCAGCAACCGACCGACCCAGGGAACTGAAGCTTTCTTT. This translates into CASNRPTQGTEAFF.

This clonotype was detected only a few times. The J gene is TRBJ2-1, the V gene TRBV3-1; the match to TRBD2 covers 8 bases. The CDR3 sequence is 16 residues long. CDR1 and CDR2 (germline): LGHDT, YNNKEL (reference sequence). The V gene end was trimmed by 4 bases and the J gene end by 2 bases; junction bases not matched to a gene: 7. The DNA for the CDR3 is TGTGCCAGCAGCCTAAAGACTAGCGCCGCCTACAATGAGCAGTTCTTC. Translating gives CASSLKTSAAYNEQFF.

This clonotype was seen a few times. V gene TRBV10-1 combines with J gene TRBJ2-3; 7 positions match TRBD2. This CDR3 contains 16 residues. V shed 3 bases and J 2 bases; nucleotides not matched to a gene: 8. The germline V gene has CDR1 WNHNN and CDR2 SYGVQD (reference sequence). The CDR3 DNA reads as TGCGCCAGCAGTGATACGGCGGGGGAAGACACAGATACGCAGTATTTT. Protein: CASSDTAGEDTDTQYF.

This clonotype was seen more than once but under ten times. This chain links TRBV4-2 with TRBJ1-3; D not resolved. The V end was cut by 0 bases, the J end by 2 bases, with 5 bases between. The length of the CDR3 is 14 residues. Germline values: CDR1 LGHNA, CDR2 YNFKEQ. The CDR3 is CASSQEGTGNTIYF. In DNA, the CDR3 is TGTGCCAGCAGCCAAGAGGGGACTGGAAACACCATATATTTT.

This clonotype was found a few times. V usage is TRBV20-1 and J usage is TRBJ2-1, with 9 bases matching TRBD2. This CDR3 is built from 18 residues. The V gene's germline CDR1 is DFQATT and CDR2 SNEGSKA (reference sequence). V was clipped by 2 bases and J by 0 bases; unmatched bases: 11. The CDR3 loop reads CSARRGSGGLTSYNEQFF. In DNA, the CDR3 is TGCAGTGCTAGACGGGGTAGCGGGGGTCTCACCTCCTACAATGAGCAGTTCTTC.

This clonotype was seen repeatedly, ten times or more. The rearrangement links TRBV7-2 to TRBJ1-6; D is possibly TRBD1 (6 bases). Germline assignment: CDR1 SGHTA and CDR2 FQGNSA. The CDR3 runs to 13 residues. V was pared by 5 bases and J by 8 bases, with 10 bases between. Here the CDR3 DNA reads TGTGCCAGCAGCCGTCGGACAGATTCACCCCTCCACTTT. Its protein product is CASSRRTDSPLHF.

The rearrangement links TRBV18 to TRBJ1-1; D gene uncertain. The V gene's germline CDR1 is KGHSH and CDR2 LQKENI. The V end was cut by 2 bases, the J end by 2 bases, with 12 bases between. The CDR3 runs 15 residues. CDR3 region: CASSPNIGENTEAFF. DNA of the CDR3: TGTGCCAGCTCACCAAACATTGGGGAAAACACTGAAGCTTTCTTT.

This clonotype was found many times. The genes are TRBV12-3 or TRBV12-4 and TRBJ1-1; D ambiguous. CDR3 length equals 14 residues. The germline V and J ends were trimmed by 8 bases and 1 base, with 14 bases remaining between them. In nucleotides, the CDR3 is TGTGCCAGCTCCAGGACCGGACGGAACACTGAAGCTTTCTTT. Protein sequence: CASSRTGRNTEAFF.

The CDR3 DNA reads as TGTGCCAGCAGCTCGACGGGACACATGAACACTGAAGCTTTCTTT. This gives the protein CASSSTGHMNTEAFF. The chain couples TRBV5-6 to TRBJ1-1; D perhaps matches TRBD1 (6 bases). Deletions cut 3 bases from V and 0 bases from J, with 12 bases between. This CDR3 has 15 residues. Germline CDR1 SGHDT, CDR2 YYEEEE.

As concerns this clonotype: Its ends do not fully match the called genes, so a read error is possible. This rearrangement joins TRBV5-1 to TRBJ2-2; 8 bases are a match to TRBD2. This CDR3 has 15 amino acids. Germline V gives CDR1 SGHRS, CDR2 YFSETQ. The CDR3 nucleotides read TGCGCCAGCAGCTTTAGCGGGACTAACACCGGGGATCTGTTTTTT. Amino acid sequence: CASSFSGTNTGDLFF.